The clone carrying this T cell receptor beta chain was recorded only once. This sample is part of a study of blood T cell repertoires in COVID-19. CDR3 length equals 17 residues. Germline V gives CDR1 MGHDK, CDR2 SYGVNS. The ends were cut back, 2 bases at V and 3 bases at J, with 14 bases in the middle. In the authors' methods: Nucleated cell counts were estimated from reference gene primer amplification. Sequencing used immunoSEQ multiplex PCR; TCRdb keeps in-frame clones, though not all of them. That table is the source of V, J and clone size, and D and trimming were worked out from the DNA. The top ten hold about 6% of the sample, which has approximately 300,000 clones, around nine tenths seen once.

The sequenced sample consisted of PBMCs or T cells enriched from blood (not recorded which). The chain uses TRBV25-1 and TRBJ2-6; the D gene is possibly TRBD2 (5 bases). The sequence came from a woman between 25 and 40 years old who had recovered from COVID-19. CDR3 sequence (DNA): TGTGCCAGCAGTGAACTAGGATCCGGGGATGGGGCCAACGTCCTGACTTTC. This sequence encodes CASSELGSGDGANVLTF.